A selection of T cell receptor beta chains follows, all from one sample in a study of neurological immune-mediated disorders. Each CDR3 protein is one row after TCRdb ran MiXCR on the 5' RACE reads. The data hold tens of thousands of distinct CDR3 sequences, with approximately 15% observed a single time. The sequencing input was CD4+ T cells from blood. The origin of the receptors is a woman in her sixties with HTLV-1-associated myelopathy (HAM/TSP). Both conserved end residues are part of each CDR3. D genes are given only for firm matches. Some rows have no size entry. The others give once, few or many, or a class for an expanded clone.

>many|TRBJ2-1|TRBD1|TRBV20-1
TGCAGTGCCTCACGCAGGGGGCTTGGTGAGCAGTTCTTC
CSASRRGLGEQFF
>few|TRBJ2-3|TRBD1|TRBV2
TGTGCCAGCAGTGGGACAGGTCGGACAGATACGCAGTATTTT
CASSGTGRTDTQYF
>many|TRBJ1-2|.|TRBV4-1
TGCGCCAGCAGCCAAGTTTACAGCTCAGGCTACGGCTACACCTTC
CASSQVYSSGYGYTF
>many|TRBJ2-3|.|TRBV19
TGTGCCAGTAGCTTTTCTCTCTCTAGCACAGATACGCAGTATTTT
CASSFSLSSTDTQYF
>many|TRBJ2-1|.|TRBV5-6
TGTGCCAGCAGCTCTCCGAGCCACAGGGTTGCCTACAATGAGCAGTTCTTC
CASSSPSHRVAYNEQFF
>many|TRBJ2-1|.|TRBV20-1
TGCAGTGCGGCCCGGACGGCGGTCAATGAGCAGTTCTTC
CSAARTAVNEQFF
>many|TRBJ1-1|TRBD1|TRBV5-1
TGCGCCAGCAGCTTGGCCGGGGGGACAGCTATGAACACTGAAGCTTTCTTT
CASSLAGGTAMNTEAFF
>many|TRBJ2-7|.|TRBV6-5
TGTGCCAGCAGTTCAGACAGGAGTCCCTACGAGCAGTACTTC
CASSSDRSPYEQYF
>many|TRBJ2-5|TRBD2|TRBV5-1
TGCGCCAGCAGTCGGCAACCCACTAGCGGGGAGACCCAGTACTTC
CASSRQPTSGETQYF
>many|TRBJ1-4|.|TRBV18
TGTGCCAGCTCACCACTGCGGCAGGGGATGGGCGCTAATGAAAAACTGTTTTTT
CASSPLRQGMGANEKLFF
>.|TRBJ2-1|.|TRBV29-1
TGCAGCGTTGAAGATCCGAGAAGTCCCCCGGATGAGCAGTTCTTC
CSVEDPRSPPDEQFF
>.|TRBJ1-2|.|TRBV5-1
TGCGCCAGCAGCTTGGAGGCGAACTATGGCTACACCTTC
CASSLEANYGYTF
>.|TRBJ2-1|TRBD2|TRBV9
TGTGCCAGCAGCGTAGACGGCGGGGGGGCCTACAATGAGCAGTTCTTC
CASSVDGGGAYNEQFF
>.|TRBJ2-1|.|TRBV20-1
TGCAGTGCTCCCCCCCCCCTGTCGGGGAATGAGCAGTTCTTC
CSAPPPLSGNEQFF
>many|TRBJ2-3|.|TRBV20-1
TGCAGTGCCACCGGGGGAGACACAGATACGCAGTATTTT
CSATGGDTDTQYF
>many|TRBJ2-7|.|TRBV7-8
TGTGCCAGCAGCTTAGGATCGGGATATATCTCCTACGAGCAGTACTTC
CASSLGSGYISYEQYF
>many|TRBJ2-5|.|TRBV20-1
TGCAGTGCTAGCCGGACAGCTCAAGAGACCCAGTACTTC
CSASRTAQETQYF
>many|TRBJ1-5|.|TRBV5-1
TGCGCCAGCAGCTTGTACGGGGAAAATCAGCCCCAGCATTTT
CASSLYGENQPQHF
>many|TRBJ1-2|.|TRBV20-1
TGCAGTGCTAGAGAAATGAACACCGTTAGGGAGGGTGGCTACACCTTC
CSAREMNTVREGGYTF
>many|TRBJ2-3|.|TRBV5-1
TGCGCCAGCAGCTCTGGTCAGCGCACAGATACGCAGTATTTT
CASSSGQRTDTQYF
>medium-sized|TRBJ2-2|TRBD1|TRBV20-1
TGCAGTGCTAGGCGACAGGGGGCAGGCGGGGAGCTGTTTTTT
CSARRQGAGGELFF
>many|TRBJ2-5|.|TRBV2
TGTGCCAGCAGCCCCCAGGGAATAGTAGAGGAGACCCAGTACTTC
CASSPQGIVEETQYF
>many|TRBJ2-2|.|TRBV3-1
TGTGCCAGCAGCCCGAAGTCCCCTACATCGAACACCGGGGAGCTGTTTTTT
CASSPKSPTSNTGELFF
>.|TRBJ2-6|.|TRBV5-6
TGTGCCAGCAGCCCTTCGAGCTATGGGGCCAACGTACTGACTTTC
CASSPSSYGANVLTF
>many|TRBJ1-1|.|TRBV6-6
TGTGCCAGCAGTCCTACCGCCTCGTTGGCTTTCTTT
CASSPTASLAFF
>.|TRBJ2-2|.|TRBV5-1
TGCGCCAGCAGCTTGGGTTTCGGGGGTTCGAACAATCAGAAGGCCGGGGAGCTGTTTTTT
CASSLGFGGSNNQKAGELFF
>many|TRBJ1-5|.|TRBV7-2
TGTGCCAGCAGCTTAGAAGGGGTTTCTGGGCCCCAGCATTTT
CASSLEGVSGPQHF
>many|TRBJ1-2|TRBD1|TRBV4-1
TGCGCCAGCAGCCAAGAATTCGGGACAGGGCGAGGCTACACCTTC
CASSQEFGTGRGYTF
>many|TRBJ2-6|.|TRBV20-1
TGCAGTGCTCGGTGGATCTCTGGGTCCAACGTCCTGACTTTC
CSARWISGSNVLTF
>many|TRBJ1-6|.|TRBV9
TGTGCCAGCAGCGTAGCCTTGGACGTTAAAAATTCACCCCTCCACTTT
CASSVALDVKNSPLHF
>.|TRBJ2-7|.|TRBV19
TGTGCCAGTAGTATAGATTCGGGGCAGGTGAGCGAGCAGTACTTC
CASSIDSGQVSEQYF
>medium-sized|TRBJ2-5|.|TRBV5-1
TGCGCCAGCAGCCGAGGGGGGCTCCCCCAAGAGACCCAGTACTTC
CASSRGGLPQETQYF
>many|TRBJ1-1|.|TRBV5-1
TGCGCCAGCAGCTTATTTCCCGGGCCAAGGATTACCATGAACACTGAAGCTTTCTTT
CASSLFPGPRITMNTEAFF
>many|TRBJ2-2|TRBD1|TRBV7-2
TGTGCCAGCAGCTATTCCGACAGGGCGCTTACCGGGGAGCTGTTTTTT
CASSYSDRALTGELFF
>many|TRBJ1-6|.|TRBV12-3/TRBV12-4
TGTGCCAGCAGTTTAGAACAGGGACATTCACCCCTCCACTTT
CASSLEQGHSPLHF
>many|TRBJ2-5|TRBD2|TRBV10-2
TGCGCCAGCAGTGGCGGGGAGGGTTGGCAAGAGACCCAGTACTTC
CASSGGEGWQETQYF
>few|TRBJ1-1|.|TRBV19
TGTGCCAGTAGGATACAGCAGAACCGAGGCCCTGAAGCTTTCTTT
CASRIQQNRGPEAFF
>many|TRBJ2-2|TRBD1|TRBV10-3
TGTGCCATCAGTACCCGGACAGGGGGCACCGGGGAGCTGTTTTTT
CAISTRTGGTGELFF
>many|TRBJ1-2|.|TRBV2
TGTGCCAGCAGTGAGGGCCTTAACTATGGCTACACCTTC
CASSEGLNYGYTF
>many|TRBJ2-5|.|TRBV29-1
TGCAGCGTTGAACGGCAGGGGCGAGAGACCCAGTACTTC
CSVERQGRETQYF